This T cell receptor (beta chain) was profiled in a study of blood T cell repertoires in COVID-19. Turning to the study itself: Sites in the United States, Italy and Spain provided acute and convalescent COVID-19 samples. Nucleic acid was either cDNA or gDNA, and it came from T cells, B-cell-depleted T cells, or PBMCs.

Germline V gene sequence: CDR1 SGHKS, CDR2 YYEKEE (reference sequence). The CDR3 length is 13 residues. The V end was cut by 2 bases, the J end by 2 bases, with 4 bases between. Authors' data handling: Estimated nucleated cell counts came from reference gene primer amplification. TCRdb keeps only in-frame clones here, not all; method: immunoSEQ multiplex PCR. Clone size and the V and J calls come from that table; the DNA yielded D and trimming. The sample has 100,000 or so clones, roughly four fifths seen once. J is TRBJ2-2 and V is TRBV5-5; D gene ambiguous. This receptor was taken from a man aged 45-60 years with active or convalescent COVID-19. The sequencing sample was made of peripheral blood. CDR3 sequence (DNA): TGTGCCAGCAGCTTCCTTAACACCGGGGAGCTGTTTTTT. Residues: CASSFLNTGELFF. Filled out from reference TRBV5-5 and TRBJ2-2, the complete variable domain reads DAGVTQSPTHLIKTRGQQVTLRCSPISGHKSVSWYQQVLGQGPQFIFQYYEKEERGRGNFPDRFSARQFPNYSSELNVNALLLGDSALYLCASSFLNTGELFFGEGSRLTVL.